This T cell receptor (beta chain) was sequenced for a study of blood T cell repertoires in COVID-19. The overall study: Spain, Italy and the United States supplied samples that represented acute and convalescent COVID-19. T cells, B-cell-depleted T cells, or PBMCs supplied cDNA or gDNA.

While infection was still active, Seattle patients were enrolled and then followed longitudinally. Original handling: Estimation of nucleated cell counts relied on the amplification of reference gene primers. Sequencing used immunoSEQ multiplex PCR; TCRdb keeps in-frame clones, though not all of them. That table furnishes V, J and clone size, whereas the DNA furnished D and trimming. The table records nearly 350,000 clones, almost 90% of them present only once. This clone was detected once. This receptor was obtained from a woman between 65 and 79 years old with COVID-19, enrolled during active disease. The sequenced sample was peripheral blood.

The CDR3 nucleotides read TGTGCCAGCAGCTTGGAACGTCCTAGTCGTCAGGAGCAGTACTTC. Translating it yields CASSLERPSRQEQYF. V usage is TRBV7-2 and J usage is TRBJ2-7; D is unclear. The CDR3 runs to 15 residues. Deletions cut 3 bases from V and 7 bases from J, with 19 bases between. Looked up from germline, CDR1 is SGHTA and CDR2 is FQGNSA.